The entry that follows covers one T cell receptor (beta chain) sequence. The data derive from a study of cytomegalovirus exposure and HLA in healthy donors. This PCR relied on a set of 60 Vbeta primers and 13 Jbeta primers. TCRdb keeps only in-frame clones here, not all; method: immunoSEQ multiplex PCR. The sample records over 200,000 clones, roughly 90% being singletons. Nominally healthy donors provided the samples, though records likely missed some immune exposures. CDR1 is LGHNA, CDR2 YNFKEQ, per germline. This CDR3 spans 15 amino acids. The V and J ends lost 4 bases and 0 bases respectively, with 12 bases between them.

The rearrangement links TRBV4-2 to TRBJ1-1; tentatively, D is TRBD1 (6 bases). The TCR originated in a young woman in good health and CMV-seronegative. The specimen was PBMCs. CDR3 amino acids: CASSLTGFLNTEAFF. The CDR3 bases are TGTGCCAGCAGCCTAACAGGGTTCCTGAACACTGAAGCTTTCTTT.